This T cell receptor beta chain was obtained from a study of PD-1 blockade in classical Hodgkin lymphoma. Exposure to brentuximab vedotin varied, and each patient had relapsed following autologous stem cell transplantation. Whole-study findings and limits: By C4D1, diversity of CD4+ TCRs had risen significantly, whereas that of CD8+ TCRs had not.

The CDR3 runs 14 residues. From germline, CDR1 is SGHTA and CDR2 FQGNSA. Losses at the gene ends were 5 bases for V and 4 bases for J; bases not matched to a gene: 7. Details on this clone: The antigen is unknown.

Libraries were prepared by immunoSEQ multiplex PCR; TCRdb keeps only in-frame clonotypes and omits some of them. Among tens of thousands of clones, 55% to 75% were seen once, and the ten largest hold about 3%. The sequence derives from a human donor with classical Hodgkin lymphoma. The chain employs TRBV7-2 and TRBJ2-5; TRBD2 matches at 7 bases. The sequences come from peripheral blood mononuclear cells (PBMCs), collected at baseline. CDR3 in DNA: TGTGCCAGCAGCCGACAGCGGGGAACAGAGACCCAGTACTTC. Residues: CASSRQRGTETQYF.